This TCR beta chain derives from a study of blood T cell repertoires in COVID-19. Study at large: The United States, Italy and Spain were the sources of the acute and convalescent COVID-19 samples. Sample material is recorded as cDNA or gDNA derived from T cells, B-cell-depleted T cells, or PBMCs.

V gave up 3 bases and J gave up 4 bases, with 18 bases separating them. The CDR3 is made up of 16 amino acids. The germline V gene has CDR1 MGHRA and CDR2 YSYEKL. Authors' processing steps: Estimation of nucleated cell counts relied on the amplification of reference gene primers. Method: immunoSEQ multiplex PCR; TCRdb's copy keeps in-frame clones and lacks some. Clone size and V and J calls were adopted from that table, with D and trimming inferred from the DNA. The profile covers about 360,000 clones, with 80% to 90% appearing a single time and almost 3% taken by the ten largest. This rearrangement joins TRBV4-1 to TRBJ1-2; D unclear. The receptor was isolated from a young man with active or convalescent COVID-19. Sample: peripheral blood. CDR3 protein: CASSQFIGELSYGYTF. The CDR3 DNA reads TGCGCCAGCAGCCAGTTTATCGGGGAGTTAAGCTATGGCTACACCTTC.